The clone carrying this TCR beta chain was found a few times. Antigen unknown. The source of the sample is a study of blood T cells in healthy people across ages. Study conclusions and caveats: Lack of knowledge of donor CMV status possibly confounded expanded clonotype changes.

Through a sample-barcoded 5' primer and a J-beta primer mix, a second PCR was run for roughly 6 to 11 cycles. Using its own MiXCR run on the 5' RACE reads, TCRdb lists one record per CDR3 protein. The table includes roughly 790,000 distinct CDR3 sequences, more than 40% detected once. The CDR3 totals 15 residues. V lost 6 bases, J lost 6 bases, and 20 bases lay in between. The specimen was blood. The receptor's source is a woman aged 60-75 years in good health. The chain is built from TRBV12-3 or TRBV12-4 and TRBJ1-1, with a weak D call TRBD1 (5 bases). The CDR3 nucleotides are TGTGCCAGCAGCGCGACAGTTTCAAAGGCGGCTGAAGCTTTCTTT. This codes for CASSATVSKAAEAFF.